A selection of T cell receptor beta chains follows, all from one sample in a study of cytomegalovirus exposure and HLA in healthy donors. The method was immunoSEQ multiplex PCR; TCRdb's version includes in-frame clones alone and lacks a portion of them. The table records about 140,000 clones, approximately 84% of them present only once. Sequencing was performed on PBMCs. These receptors were collected from a man in his thirties or forties in good health and CMV-seropositive. The CDR3 runs from the conserved cysteine through the conserved F or W. The D gene is left open where the match is weak.

D	J	V	CDR3
TRBD1	TRBJ2-1	TRBV18	CASSLLEQGNEQFF
TRBD1	TRBJ2-3	TRBV5-1	CASKPTGTGGLDTQYF
TRBD2	TRBJ2-1	TRBV19	CATLGQPGLAGINEQFF
NA	TRBJ1-1	TRBV7-8	CASSLGRGNTEAFF
TRBD1	TRBJ2-7	TRBV27	CASSSRTGGSYEQYF
NA	TRBJ2-3	TRBV9	CASTLGISTDTQYF
NA	TRBJ2-3	TRBV5-5	CASKRGGGRDTQYF
NA	TRBJ1-3	TRBV7-9	CASRSSSGNTIYF
TRBD1	TRBJ1-4	TRBV6-6	CASRPGQVNEKLFF
TRBD1	TRBJ1-6	TRBV7-6	CASSPEGQGVNSPLHF
NA	TRBJ2-3	TRBV5-4	CASSVVGGTDTQYF
NA	TRBJ1-4	TRBV9	CASSSPVGDEKLFF
NA	TRBJ1-1	TRBV29-1	CSVERQGDTEAFF
TRBD1	TRBJ1-3	TRBV2	CASSADRGTGNTIYF
TRBD1	TRBJ1-6	TRBV4-1	CASGTGLNSPLHF
NA	TRBJ1-2	TRBV2	CASTENSIGSYTF
NA	TRBJ2-7	TRBV15	CATSRDLGLSYEQYF
NA	TRBJ2-5	TRBV6-5	CASSRPTGFKTQYF
TRBD1	TRBJ1-5	TRBV19	CASSMTGGPQPQHF
NA	TRBJ1-4	TRBV6-4	CASTLIAATNEKLFF
TRBD1	TRBJ1-5	TRBV30	CAWSAPTGLNQPQHF
TRBD1	TRBJ2-6	TRBV7-6	CASSTGVGANVLTF
NA	TRBJ2-2	TRBV18	CASSFPGNSAGELFF